This entry concerns a single T cell receptor beta chain. TCRdb keeps only in-frame clones here, not all; method: immunoSEQ multiplex PCR. Of about 48,000 clones in the sample, roughly 92% were seen once. The data derive from a study of technical replicates of blood from several donors. Per the germline V gene, CDR1 is SGHKS and CDR2 is YYEKEE (reference sequence). CDR3 length: 14 amino acids. The J segment lost 2 bases and the V segment lost 4 bases, leaving 3 bases of the junction unmatched. The chain uses TRBV5-5 and TRBJ1-3; 7 bases are a match to TRBD1. Material for sequencing was PBMCs. This receptor was obtained from a human donor in good health. Some clones in this sample may be carry-over from other donors' samples. CDR3 region: CASSGGTAGNTIYF. CDR3 DNA sequence: TGTGCCAGCAGCGGTGGGACAGCTGGAAACACCATATATTTT.